This is a list of T cell receptor beta chains from one sample in a study of PD-1 blockade in classical Hodgkin lymphoma. The repertoire was sequenced with immunoSEQ multiplex PCR; TCRdb's copy has only in-frame clones and lacks some. The sample yields tens of thousands of clones, over 75% seen once. Material: peripheral blood mononuclear cells (PBMCs), obtained before the fourth cycle of nivolumab. The source is a human donor with classical Hodgkin lymphoma. The CDR3 runs from the conserved cysteine through the conserved F or W. The D gene is left open where the match is weak. Expanded clones are given a class, and other clones once, few, many or no size at all.

D	J	V	size	DNA	CDR3
TRBD2	TRBJ2-3	TRBV6-5	.	TGTGCCAGCAGTTACATGCCTGGCGGGGGTGGGGATACGCAGTATTTT	CASSYMPGGGGDTQYF
.	TRBJ2-7	TRBV19	.	TGTGCCAGTAGCCCATTCACGAGGGTAAAGCAGTACTTC	CASSPFTRVKQYF
.	TRBJ2-3	TRBV7-2	many	TGTGCCAGCAGCTTCAACGGCAGGATTGAAGATACGCAGTATTTT	CASSFNGRIEDTQYF
TRBD2	TRBJ2-1	TRBV27	.	TGTGCCAGCAGTTTATCTAGCGGGGGATCCTACAATGAGCAGTTCTTC	CASSLSSGGSYNEQFF
TRBD1	TRBJ2-6	TRBV9	.	TGTGCCAGCAGCGTCGGACAGGGAGCGGGCTCTGGGGCCAACGTCCTGACTTTC	CASSVGQGAGSGANVLTF
TRBD2	TRBJ2-7	TRBV11-2	.	TGTGCCAGCAGCTGGACTAGCGGGAGGTACGAGCAGTACTTC	CASSWTSGRYEQYF
TRBD1	TRBJ2-2	TRBV7-2	few	TGTGCCAGCAGACTGACAGGGATGCCTTCAAACACCGGGGAGCTGTTTTTT	CASRLTGMPSNTGELFF
.	TRBJ2-1	TRBV11-2	few	TGTGCCAGCAGCAACTTGAGGGGGGTGAAGGAGCAGTTCTTC	CASSNLRGVKEQFF
TRBD1	TRBJ2-2	TRBV15	.	TGTGCCACCAGCAGAGGGGACAGGGGTTCGGGCGGGGAGCTGTTTTTT	CATSRGDRGSGGELFF
.	TRBJ1-1	TRBV7-9	.	TGTGCCAGCAGCTTACGGTGGGGGATGAACACTGAAGCTTTCTTT	CASSLRWGMNTEAFF
.	TRBJ1-5	TRBV25-1	.	TGTGCCAGCAGTGAAGGAGAGTCGAGGGGCCCCAATCAGCCCCAGCATTTT	CASSEGESRGPNQPQHF
.	TRBJ1-2	TRBV2	.	TGTGCCAGCAGTGCCGACAGCAACTATGGCTACACCTTC	CASSADSNYGYTF
.	TRBJ2-2	TRBV10-3	.	TGTGCCATCAGTGAACAGAGACAGGAGAACACCGGGGAGCTGTTTTTT	CAISEQRQENTGELFF
TRBD2	TRBJ2-1	TRBV7-7	.	TGTGCTAGCAGCTCGCAACCCCCGCTTAGCGGGGGCCCCTACAATGAGCAGTTCTTC	CASSSQPPLSGGPYNEQFF
TRBD1	TRBJ2-3	TRBV15	.	TGTGCCACCAGCAGAAGGACAGGGAATGGAGATACGCAGTATTTT	CATSRRTGNGDTQYF
.	TRBJ1-4	TRBV10-3	.	TGTGCCATCAGAGGGGACACATATGAAAAACTGTTTTTT	CAIRGDTYEKLFF